Listed here is a single T cell receptor beta chain. What it binds is not known. Some clones are missing from TCRdb's copy, which holds only in-frame ones; the method was immunoSEQ multiplex PCR. There are roughly 150,000 clones in the sample; 85% to 95% occur only once, and around 4.7% lies in the top ten. The record originates from a study of T cell responses to AZD1222 COVID-19 vaccine. General study results and limits: None of the repertoires were sampled until the peak T cell response had passed. Baseline serostatus was positive in only six AZD1222 recipients. Increased Spike-specific TCR breadth and depth were observed after two AZD1222 doses.

Trimming removed 0 bases from V and 7 bases from J, with 13 bases in between. CDR1 is SGHKS and CDR2 is YYEKEE in the germline V gene (reference sequence). This CDR3 comprises 14 residues. This sequence was found in an adult in good health. The V and J genes are TRBV5-5 and TRBJ1-1; D is unclear. The source was peripheral blood, collected on day 0 of AZD1222 vaccination. In DNA, the CDR3 is TGTGCCAGCAGCTTGGTTATGATAATAGGTGAAGCTTTCTTT. Protein sequence: CASSLVMIIGEAFF.